This is a list of T cell receptor beta chains from one sample in a study of T cell repertoires in cytomegalovirus infection. Their target antigens are unknown. In TCRdb, the reads were re-called with MiXCR into one record per CDR3 protein. This sample has 150,000 or so distinct CDR3 sequences; less than 25% occur once, and the top ten carry 25%. Sequences were derived from CD8+ T cells from cultured PBMCs, sampled from culture after CMV antigen stimulation. All receptors derive from a human donor in good health (CMV status not recorded). Some clones in this sample may be carry-over from other donors' samples. Both conserved end residues are part of each CDR3. The D gene is left open where the match is weak. Part of the rows lack a size; the others show once, few, many or a class for expanded clones.

j_gene,abundance,d_gene,v_gene,CDR3nt,CDR3aa
TRBJ2-3,few,TRBD2,TRBV4-1,TGCGCCAGCAGCCCCCGGGAAGCGGGGGCCCAGGATACGCAGTATTTT,CASSPREAGAQDTQYF
TRBJ2-7,many,TRBD1,TRBV5-5,TGTGCCAGCTACAAGGGACAGGGTGCCTACGAGCAGTACTTC,CASYKGQGAYEQYF
TRBJ1-2,once,-,TRBV7-9,TGTGCCAGCAGCACCGACAAGCAACCTATTAACTATGGCTACACCTTC,CASSTDKQPINYGYTF
TRBJ1-5,-,TRBD1,TRBV27,TGTGCCAGCAGTTTATCTGCAGGGGGCGGTTATAGCAATCAGCCCCAGCATTTT,CASSLSAGGGYSNQPQHF
TRBJ2-3,-,-,TRBV4-2,TGTGCCAGCAGCCAAGTGTTAAGGGAATCGGATACGCAGTATTTT,CASSQVLRESDTQYF
TRBJ2-5,-,-,TRBV14,TGTGCCAGCAGCCAAGATTTCGGACGAGAGCAAGAGACCCAGTACTTC,CASSQDFGREQETQYF
TRBJ1-6,few,-,TRBV27,TGTGCCAGCAGTTTATTCAAGGGCCTTAATTCACCCCTCCACTTT,CASSLFKGLNSPLHF
TRBJ1-1,few,-,TRBV4-3,TGCGCCAGCAGCGCCGAGGGGGTCACTGAAGCTTTCTTT,CASSAEGVTEAFF
TRBJ2-7,-,-,TRBV14,TGTGCCAGCAGCCAAGGGCACGACAGATTCTACGAGCAGTACTTC,CASSQGHDRFYEQYF
TRBJ1-4,few,TRBD1,TRBV7-2,TGTGCCAGCAGCCCCTTAGGGACAGGGGGATTGGGGAATGAAAAACTGTTTTTT,CASSPLGTGGLGNEKLFF
TRBJ2-1,-,TRBD2,TRBV2,TGTGCCAGGAGACTAGCGGGCAATGAGCAGTTCTTC,CARRLAGNEQFF
TRBJ2-3,-,-,TRBV7-2,TGTGCCAGCAGCCAACACGACAGGACAGATACGCAGTATTTT,CASSQHDRTDTQYF
TRBJ1-2,-,-,TRBV12-3/TRBV12-4,TGTGCCAGCAGACGCCCCGGGAATTATGGCTACACCTTC,CASRRPGNYGYTF
TRBJ2-5,few,-,TRBV6-2/TRBV6-3,TGTGCCAGCGCCTACAGGGAGGAGACCCAGTACTTC,CASAYREETQYF
TRBJ2-2,-,-,TRBV29-1,TGCAGCGTTGAGGCCAGGAACACCGGGGAGCTGTTTTTT,CSVEARNTGELFF
TRBJ1-2,-,-,TRBV12-3/TRBV12-4,TGTGCCAGCAGCCACCTCTATGGCTACACCTTC,CASSHLYGYTF
TRBJ1-1,few,TRBD1,TRBV19,TGTGCCAGTCGCCCGGGACAGGGATTTTACACTGAAGCTTTCTTT,CASRPGQGFYTEAFF
TRBJ2-1,-,TRBD2,TRBV11-2,TGTGCCAGCAGCTCTAGCGGTGGCCCCTACAATGAGCAGTTCTTC,CASSSSGGPYNEQFF
TRBJ2-3,once,TRBD2,TRBV6-2/TRBV6-3,TGTGCCAGCAGTTACTCACTAGTCCGGGGGGCAGATACGCAGTATTTT,CASSYSLVRGADTQYF
TRBJ1-4,-,TRBD1,TRBV11-2,TGTGCCAGCAGCTTAGACCTGGACAGGGAGGTCGAAAAACTGTTTTTT,CASSLDLDREVEKLFF
TRBJ1-2,-,TRBD1,TRBV29-1,TGCAGCGTACTACAGGGGGTGGATGGCTACACCTTC,CSVLQGVDGYTF
TRBJ1-2,few,-,TRBV7-2,TGTGCCAGCAGCTCAGAAACGTTTAACTATGGCTACACCTTC,CASSSETFNYGYTF
TRBJ1-1,few,-,TRBV5-6,TGTGCCAGCAGCTTAGGTCCCGGGGGTAGGACTGAAGCTTTCTTT,CASSLGPGGRTEAFF
TRBJ2-1,-,TRBD2,TRBV29-1,TGCAGCGTTGAAGGTGGGGGGCCCAGCGGGGGAGTCTACAATGAGCAGTTCTTC,CSVEGGGPSGGVYNEQFF
TRBJ2-7,-,-,TRBV12-3/TRBV12-4,TGTGCCAGCAGCACGACATATCTCCCCCACGAGCAGTACTTC,CASSTTYLPHEQYF
TRBJ2-7,many,TRBD2,TRBV9,TGTGCCAGCAGCACGGGACTAGCGGGGGCCTACGAGCAGTACTTC,CASSTGLAGAYEQYF
TRBJ2-7,few,-,TRBV2,TGTGCCAGCAGTGACCTTGACGCGGTGTCCTACGAGCAGTACTTC,CASSDLDAVSYEQYF
TRBJ1-1,-,TRBD1,TRBV28,TGTGCCAGCAAACATTTCAACAGGGGGAACACTGAAGCTTTCTTT,CASKHFNRGNTEAFF
TRBJ2-7,-,-,TRBV7-2,TGTGCCAGCAGCCCCCGGCCTGACAGCTCCTACGAGCAGTACTTC,CASSPRPDSSYEQYF
TRBJ2-3,-,-,TRBV2,TGTGCCAGCAGTGAAGAAGGGTCTGGGGGCACAGATACGCAGTATTTT,CASSEEGSGGTDTQYF
TRBJ2-1,medium-sized,-,TRBV7-2,TGTGCCAGCAGCTTAGCGTGGGGTCTCCAAGGGTTCTTC,CASSLAWGLQGFF
TRBJ2-7,few,-,TRBV19,TGTGCCAGTAGTTACGGGGGCCCCACGGGGGAGCAGTACTTC,CASSYGGPTGEQYF
TRBJ1-4,-,-,TRBV7-9,TGTGCCAGCAGCGACGCCTCCGGAGCACCTAATGAAAAACTGTTTTTT,CASSDASGAPNEKLFF
TRBJ2-5,-,-,TRBV7-8,TGTGCCAGCAGCTTCGTTCTAGGTGATGAGACCCAGTACTTC,CASSFVLGDETQYF
TRBJ2-5,few,TRBD2,TRBV6-2/TRBV6-3,TGTGCCAGCAGTTACTCGACTAGCGGGGGAAGGGAGACCCAGTACTTC,CASSYSTSGGRETQYF
TRBJ2-3,few,TRBD1,TRBV7-6,TGTGCCAGCAGCCACCGACAGGGGGTCACAGATACGCAGTATTTT,CASSHRQGVTDTQYF
TRBJ1-4,-,TRBD1,TRBV28,TGTGCCAGCAGTCACTCCTCAGACAGGGTTGGTGAAAAACTGTTTTTT,CASSHSSDRVGEKLFF
TRBJ2-7,-,-,TRBV7-9,TGTGCCAGCAGCCGGAGAAGGCATCCCTACGAGCAGTACTTC,CASSRRRHPYEQYF
TRBJ2-7,few,TRBD1,TRBV4-1,TGCGCCAGCAGCCAAGATCGGGACAGGTACTACGAGCAGTACTTC,CASSQDRDRYYEQYF
TRBJ2-7,medium-sized,TRBD2,TRBV7-2,TGTGCCAGCAGACCCTATAGCGGGGGGGCCGTCGAGCAGTACTTC,CASRPYSGGAVEQYF
TRBJ1-4,-,-,TRBV6-5,TGTGCCAGCAGTTACAATGGGGGCGATAATGAAAAACTGTTTTTT,CASSYNGGDNEKLFF
TRBJ2-4,-,-,TRBV6-5,TGTGCCAGCAGTTACGGGACATCTCTAGCCAAAAACATTCAGTACTTC,CASSYGTSLAKNIQYF
TRBJ1-1,-,-,TRBV9,TGTGCCAGCAGCCCCCACGGAGGGAAGAACACTGAAGCTTTCTTT,CASSPHGGKNTEAFF
TRBJ1-2,many,-,TRBV7-6,TGTGCCAGCAGCCAACAGGGTCCCGACCTACTTAACTATGGCTACACCTTC,CASSQQGPDLLNYGYTF
TRBJ1-2,-,-,TRBV6-8,TGTGCCAGCCCGGGACAAGGAAACTATGGCTACACCTTC,CASPGQGNYGYTF
TRBJ1-2,few,TRBD1,TRBV6-5,TGTGCCAGCAGTCCCGGGACAGACCCTAACTATGGCTACACCTTC,CASSPGTDPNYGYTF
TRBJ1-4,-,-,TRBV4-1,TGCGCCAGCAGCCAACAGGACCGCCCAATGGAAAAACTGTTTTTT,CASSQQDRPMEKLFF
TRBJ2-7,-,-,TRBV6-2/TRBV6-3,TGTGCCAGCAGTATAACGAATGCCTACGAGCAGTACTTC,CASSITNAYEQYF
TRBJ2-7,-,-,TRBV20-1,TGCAGTGCTAGTAGGCAGGCTGCAAGACCTCCCTACGAGCAGTACTTC,CSASRQAARPPYEQYF
TRBJ2-7,few,TRBD2,TRBV7-9,TGTGCCAGCAGCTCCGGACTAGAGTATAACCACGAGCAGTACTTC,CASSSGLEYNHEQYF
TRBJ2-2,few,TRBD2,TRBV12-3/TRBV12-4,TGTGCCAGCAGTCCCACCGGGACTAGCGCGGGAGGGGAGCTGTTTTTT,CASSPTGTSAGGELFF
TRBJ1-5,few,-,TRBV6-6,TGTGCCAGCAGTTACTTAGGTCGTCCGCCCCAGCATTTT,CASSYLGRPPQHF
TRBJ2-7,-,TRBD1,TRBV7-8,TGTGCCAGCAGCCAACGTTCTGGACAGGGAAGCTACGAGCAGTACTTC,CASSQRSGQGSYEQYF
TRBJ1-6,-,TRBD1,TRBV27,TGTGCCAGCAGTATTATCGGGTCAGGGGGCGTTCGCTCACCCCTCCACTTT,CASSIIGSGGVRSPLHF
TRBJ2-2,few,-,TRBV23-1,TGCGCCAGCAGTCACATAACAGGGTCCGGGGAGCTGTTTTTT,CASSHITGSGELFF
TRBJ1-1,-,-,TRBV6-6,TGTGCCAGCAGTCTTTGGCACAGGGTAGGATTTGCTTTCTTT,CASSLWHRVGFAFF
TRBJ2-7,-,-,TRBV7-9,TGTGCCAGCAGCTTTAGGACTGGGCAGGGTGAAGCCTACGAGCAGTACTTC,CASSFRTGQGEAYEQYF